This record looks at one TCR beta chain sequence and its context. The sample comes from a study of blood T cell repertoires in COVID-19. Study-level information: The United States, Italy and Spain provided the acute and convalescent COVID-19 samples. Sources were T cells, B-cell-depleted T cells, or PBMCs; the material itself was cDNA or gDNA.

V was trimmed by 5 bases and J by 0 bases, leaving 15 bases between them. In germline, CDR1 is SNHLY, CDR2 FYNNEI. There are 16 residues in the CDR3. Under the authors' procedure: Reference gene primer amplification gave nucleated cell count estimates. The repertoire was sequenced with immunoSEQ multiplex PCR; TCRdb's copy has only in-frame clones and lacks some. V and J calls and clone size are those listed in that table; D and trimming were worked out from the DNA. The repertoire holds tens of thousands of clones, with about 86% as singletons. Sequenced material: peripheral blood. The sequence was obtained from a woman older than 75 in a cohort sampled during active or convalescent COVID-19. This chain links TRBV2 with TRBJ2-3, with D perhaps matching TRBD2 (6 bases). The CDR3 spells CASSRQAGPSTDTQYF. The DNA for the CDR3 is TGTGCCAGCAGTCGACAAGCGGGCCCTAGCACAGATACGCAGTATTTT.